The 19 T cell receptor beta chains reported below all come from one sample, sequenced in a study of cytomegalovirus exposure and HLA in healthy donors (dated by TCRdb to 2015 to 2018). Preparation of the library involved the immunoSEQ multiplex PCR assay. A mixture of 60 forward primers for TCR Vbeta segments and 13 reverse primers for TCR Jbeta segments was used in the multiplex PCR. As stored in TCRdb, this immuneACCESS dataset retains in-frame rearrangements with V and J assigned. A fraction of the clones does not appear; measured against another copy, unresolved V genes explain less than half of the discrepancy, and the remainder lacks a known reason. The sample data list some 150,000 clones, and roughly 79% of these were observed just once. The leading ten clones occupy around 1.7% of the sample. Sequencing was done on a sample of PBMCs. These receptors were taken from a woman younger than 45 in good health and CMV-seronegative.

The chain combines TRBV5-1 with TRBJ2-2, with 9 positions matching TRBD1. J lost 3 bases, V lost 4 bases, and 7 bases had no gene match. Germline CDR1 reads SGHRS; CDR2 reads YFSETQ. The CDR3 has 16 amino acids. The DNA for the CDR3 is TGCGCCAGCAGCCTAACCGGGACAGGGCACACCGGGGAGCTGTTTTTT. This translates into CASSLTGTGHTGELFF.

The genes are TRBV2 and TRBJ2-1; TRBD2 matches 10 bases. There are 15 residues in the CDR3. In germline, CDR1 is SNHLY, CDR2 FYNNEI. V was pared by 6 bases and J by 4 bases, with 6 bases of the junction left unmatched. The CDR3 protein is CASRGASGGYNEQFF. CDR3 nucleotides: TGTGCCAGCAGGGGGGCTAGCGGGGGTTACAATGAGCAGTTCTTC.

The chain couples TRBV2 to TRBJ2-7; TRBD1 matches 10 bases. J gave up 2 bases and V 3 bases, and 13 bases lay outside the gene matches. Germline-derived CDR1 and CDR2 are SNHLY and FYNNEI. There are 18 residues in the CDR3. The CDR3 is CASSESGQGEVDAYEQYF. Here the CDR3 DNA reads TGTGCCAGCAGTGAGTCAGGACAGGGGGAAGTGGACGCCTACGAGCAGTACTTC.

The chain uses TRBV5-1 and TRBJ1-1; a possible D gene is TRBD1 (5 bases). Trimming pared 2 bases from V and 5 bases from J, leaving 13 bases between. The CDR3 is made up of 14 amino acids. Looked up from germline, CDR1 is SGHRS and CDR2 is YFSETQ. CDR3 region: CASSFGGVWTEAFF. In DNA form, the CDR3 reads TGCGCCAGCAGCTTTGGAGGGGTTTGGACTGAAGCTTTCTTT.

The rearrangement uses TRBV7-2 and TRBJ1-1; 8 bases align to TRBD1. CDR1 is SGHTA, CDR2 FQGNSA, per germline. With V trimmed by 4 bases and J by 3 bases, 7 bases remained unmatched. The CDR3 sequence is 15 residues long. As DNA, the CDR3 is TGTGCCAGCAGCTGGACAGGGTGGGGGGACACTGAAGCTTTCTTT. The encoded protein is CASSWTGWGDTEAFF.

The table lists this clone with a few counts. CDR3 DNA sequence: TGTGCCAGCAGCTTCAGGCACAGACTAATAGAGACCCAGTACTTC. This sequence encodes CASSFRHRLIETQYF. The V call is TRBV13, the J call TRBJ2-5, with D possibly matching TRBD2 (5 bases). Germline V gene lookup returns CDR1 PRHDT and CDR2 FYEKMQ (reference sequence). The CDR3 has 15 residues. The ends were cut back, 3 bases at V and 4 bases at J, with 15 bases in the middle.

The CDR3 nucleotides read TGTGCCAGCAGTTTGGGGGGGACAGGGATTCATGAGCAGTTCTTC. It translates to CASSLGGTGIHEQFF. The chain carries TRBV6-5 and TRBJ2-1; 9 nucleotides agree with TRBD1. The CDR3 totals 15 residues. Germline lookup yields CDR1 MNHEY and CDR2 SVGAGI. Trimming removed 4 bases from V and 8 bases from J; junction bases left unmatched: 9.

The rearrangement joins TRBV6-5 to TRBJ2-3; 9 bases are a match to TRBD2. The CDR3 runs 16 residues. Germline V gene lookup returns CDR1 MNHEY and CDR2 SVGAGI. The V segment lost 4 bases and the J segment 0 bases; nucleotides outside the gene matches: 5. The CDR3 region has the DNA TGTGCCAGCAGTTCCGGGACTAGCTTTAGCACAGATACGCAGTATTTT. Encoded protein: CASSSGTSFSTDTQYF.

This clone occurred a few times. J is TRBJ1-1 and V is TRBV5-6; D call uncertain. CDR1 SGHDT and CDR2 YYEEEE come from the germline V gene. The CDR3 covers 15 residues. With 7 bases removed from V and 0 bases from J, the gap between germline ends came to 16 bases. The CDR3 DNA follows: TGTGCCAGCTTGGAGGGAGGGTGGATGAACACTGAAGCTTTCTTT. Translated, it gives CASLEGGWMNTEAFF.

The chain has TRBV10-1 and TRBJ2-3; TRBD2 agrees at 14 bases. Germline V lookup: CDR1 WNHNN, CDR2 SYGVQD (reference sequence). The CDR3 consists of 18 residues. J lost 2 bases, V lost 0 bases, and 4 bases had no gene match. The CDR3 loop reads CASSESGTSGGPTDTQYF. CDR3 bases: TGCGCCAGCAGTGAGTCAGGGACTAGCGGGGGTCCCACAGATACGCAGTATTTT.

V is TRBV4-1 and J is TRBJ1-1; 7 positions match TRBD1. The CDR3 is 16 amino acids. V lost 6 bases, J lost 0 bases, and 10 bases stayed unmatched. Germline V lookup: CDR1 MGHRA, CDR2 YSYEKL. As DNA, the CDR3 is TGCGCCAGCAGAAACAGGGGTGGTTCCATGAACACTGAAGCTTTCTTT. Amino acid sequence: CASRNRGGSMNTEAFF.

This rearrangement joins TRBV6-4 to TRBJ2-2; the match to TRBD2 covers 9 bases. The V segment lost 6 bases and the J segment 3 bases; nucleotides outside the gene matches: 8. The CDR3 is 16 amino acids. The germline CDR1 and CDR2 sequences are MRHNA and SNTAGT. The CDR3, as DNA: TGTGCCAGCAGCCCTGGACTAGCGAGGGACACCGGGGAGCTGTTTTTT. As protein: CASSPGLARDTGELFF.

The chain uses TRBV7-3 and TRBJ1-6, with D possibly being TRBD1 (6 bases). The V end was cut by 2 bases, the J end by 5 bases, with 10 bases between. This CDR3 has 15 residues. Germline CDR1 SGHTA, CDR2 FQGTGA. The CDR3 is CASSLSGHHNSPLHF. DNA for the CDR3: TGTGCCAGCAGCTTATCGGGACACCATAATTCACCCCTCCACTTT.

The V gene is TRBV7-9, the J gene TRBJ2-7; D gene uncertain. In germline, CDR1 is SEHNR, CDR2 FQNEAQ (reference sequence). V was cut by 5 bases and J by 1 base, with 15 bases left in between. The CDR3 length is 15 residues. This CDR3 is CASSGSQSQSYEQYF. CDR3 DNA sequence: TGTGCCAGCAGCGGCTCACAGAGTCAGTCCTACGAGCAGTACTTC.

The V gene is TRBV7-9, the J gene TRBJ1-4; D uncertain. CDR1 SEHNR and CDR2 FQNEAQ come from the germline V gene (reference sequence). This CDR3 spans 14 amino acids. V was clipped by 5 bases and J by 7 bases, with 14 bases between them. The CDR3: CASSVHSLPEKLFF. CDR3 nucleotide sequence: TGTGCCAGCAGCGTCCATAGCCTACCTGAAAAACTGTTTTTT.

The chain joins TRBV29-1 to TRBJ2-1; 11 nucleotides match TRBD2. The ends lost 3 bases at V and 4 bases at J; junction bases unmatched: 11. The CDR3 runs 17 residues. Per germline, CDR1 SQVTM and CDR2 ANQGSEA. The CDR3 loop is CSVDGTLAGGRYNEQFF. CDR3 coding DNA: TGCAGCGTTGACGGGACCTTAGCGGGGGGGCGGTACAATGAGCAGTTCTTC.

The chain is built from TRBV30 and TRBJ1-1; maybe TRBD1 (6 bases). This CDR3 contains 13 residues. Germline V lookup: CDR1 GTSNPN, CDR2 SVGIG (reference sequence). The ends were cut back, 8 bases at V and 0 bases at J, with 13 bases in the middle. In DNA, the CDR3 is TGTGCCCACTCACAGGGTATGAACACTGAAGCTTTCTTT. Translated, it gives CAHSQGMNTEAFF. The full variable domain, with the rest looked up from reference TRBV30 and TRBJ1-1, is SQTIHQWPATLVQPVGSPLSLECTVEGTSNPNLYWYRQAAGRGLQLLFYSVGIGQISSEVPQNLSASRPQDRQFILSSKKLLLSDSGFYLCAHSQGMNTEAFFGQGTRLTVV.

The rearrangement links TRBV20-1 to TRBJ1-1; D possibly corresponds to TRBD1 (6 bases). Germline lookup yields CDR1 DFQATT and CDR2 SNEGSKA (reference sequence). This CDR3 spans 11 amino acids. V was shortened by 7 bases and J by 2 bases, with 8 bases between the two germline ends. This chain's CDR3 is CSGQDNTEAFF. The CDR3 DNA reads as TGCAGTGGACAGGATAACACTGAAGCTTTCTTT.

The chain carries TRBV5-1 and TRBJ2-3; D gene ambiguous. This CDR3 has 14 amino acids. V lost 4 bases and J lost 1, with 10 bases in between. The germline V gene has CDR1 SGHRS and CDR2 YFSETQ. This chain's CDR3 is CASSPNSGTDTQYF. The CDR3 bases are TGCGCCAGCAGCCCAAACTCGGGCACAGATACGCAGTATTTT.